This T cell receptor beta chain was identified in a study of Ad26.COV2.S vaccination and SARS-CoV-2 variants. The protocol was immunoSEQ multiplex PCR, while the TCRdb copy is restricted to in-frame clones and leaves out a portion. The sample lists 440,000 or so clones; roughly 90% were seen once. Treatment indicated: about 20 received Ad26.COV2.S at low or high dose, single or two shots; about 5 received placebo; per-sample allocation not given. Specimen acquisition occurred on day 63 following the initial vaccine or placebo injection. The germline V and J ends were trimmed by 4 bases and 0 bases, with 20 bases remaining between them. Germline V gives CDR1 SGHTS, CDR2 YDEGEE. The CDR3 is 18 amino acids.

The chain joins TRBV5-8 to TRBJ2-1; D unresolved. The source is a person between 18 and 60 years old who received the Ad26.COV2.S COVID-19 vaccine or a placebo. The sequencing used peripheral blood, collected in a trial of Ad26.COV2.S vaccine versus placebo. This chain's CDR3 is CASSLLQTSDSSYNEQFF. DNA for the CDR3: TGTGCCAGCAGCCTCCTACAAACGTCCGATAGCTCCTACAATGAGCAGTTCTTC.